This T cell receptor (beta chain) derives from a study of graft-versus-host responses after intestinal transplantation. At the level of the study: Uniformly, recipients were administered anti-thymocyte globulin induction with subsequent tacrolimus and steroids for two to three years.

Findings of the study overall: Graft-versus-host to host-versus-graft clonal ratios in allografts were high in patients with graft-donor T cell macrochimerism.

V trimming: 1 base; J trimming: 6 bases; junction bases outside the gene matches: 0. Germline values: CDR1 SGHTA, CDR2 FQGNSA. The CDR3 totals 14 residues. Profiled with immunoSEQ multiplex PCR; TCRdb holds only in-frame clones, not every one. The repertoire holds over 40,000 clones, with about 88% as singletons. This clone came up once. The antigen is unknown. The clonotype comes from a human donor who was the organ donor for an intestinal transplant. Sequencing was performed on unstimulated CD4+ T cells sorted from spleen or lymph node cells, taken before transplant. The rearrangement links TRBV7-2 to TRBJ1-5, with TRBD1 identical over 10 bases. CDR3 bases: TGTGCCAGCAGCTTAGGGGACAGGGGTCAGCCCCAGCATTTT. Amino acids: CASSLGDRGQPQHF.